The clone carrying this T cell receptor (beta chain) was observed a handful of times. The sorted Tregs were CD4+CD25+CD127-/low cells. TCRdb reprocessed the 5' RACE reads via MiXCR and lists one record per CDR3 protein. The table includes 35,000 to 50,000 distinct CDR3 sequences, 20% to 25% detected once. The J segment lost 0 bases and the V segment lost 7 bases, leaving 3 bases of the junction unmatched. From germline, CDR1 is MNHEY and CDR2 SMNVEV (reference sequence). CDR3 length: 14 amino acids. Input material: Tregs sorted from blood. The sequence was obtained from a female donor with breast cancer. The chain combines TRBV27 with TRBJ2-4; 7 nucleotides match TRBD1. The CDR3, as DNA: TGTGCCAGCACCGGGACAGTAGCCAAAAACATTCAGTACTTC. Its protein is CASTGTVAKNIQYF.